The text below deals with one TCR beta chain. A few counts support this clonotype. No cognate antigen has been identified for it. Per-base quality was not reported, and no clone a single base away is much larger than it. The library was built by means of PCR. TCRdb names Illumina HiSeq 2500 as the instrument used. TCR libraries were prepared with molecular barcoding, using unique molecular identifiers to normalize TCRbeta repertoire quantification. TCRdb reprocessed the public reads (quality trimming at Q25 with fastp, clone calling with MiXCR) and kept in-frame beta chains. Records with the same CDR3 protein are collapsed into one entry carrying the most frequent genes and DNA. Present in this sample are 450,000 to 600,000 distinct CDR3 sequences, over 9.5% of which were seen just once. The ten largest clones capture 2% of the sample. Taken with the paper, the label for treatment or condition translates to: allogeneic hematopoietic cell transplantation with graft depleted of TCRalphabeta T cells and CD19 B cells. TCRalphabeta/CD19-depleted allogeneic hematopoietic cell grafts were given to the transplant recipients, all of whom were children.

As encoded in the germline V gene (reference sequence), CDR1 is SEHNR while CDR2 is FQNEAQ. Inclusive of the bounding cysteine and phenylalanine, the CDR3 is 16 residues long. The DNA shown is the 48-base CDR3, in frame from base 1. V is reduced by 3 bases and J by 1 base, leaving a spacing of 15 bases between them. This specimen comes from a study of T-cell reconstitution after alpha-beta-depleted transplantation in children (dated by TCRdb to about 2016). Study-level background: Using TCR repertoire profiling, the study quantitatively followed how T-cell immune reconstitution unfolded in children after TCRalphabeta/CD19-depleted allogeneic hematopoietic cell transplantation.

Results and caveats for the whole study, not just this receptor: Over the following months the frequencies of hyperexpanded clones went down, and after one year T-cell counts and TCRbeta diversity were mostly credited to newly produced T cells. About two months after transplant, the apparently early recovery of alphabetaT-cell counts reportedly depended on just several hundred clones that had expanded rapidly and came from non-depleted graft cells. The high TCRbeta diversity at day 60 in some patients was ascribed to recipient T cells and intrathymic progenitors that had survived conditioning.

The sequence derives from a child aged 2 to 15 with inherited bone marrow failure, due to receive a stem cell transplant. Sequences were derived from PBMCs, sampled before TCRalphabeta/CD19-depleted stem cell transplant. Recombination connected TRBV7-9 to TRBJ2-5; a tentative D call is TRBD2 (6 bases match). The DNA sequence is given as TGTGCCAGCAGCTTTTCGGGGCGGGACCCCCAAGAGACCCAGTACTTC. This translates into CASSFSGRDPQETQYF.